These 3 T cell receptor beta chains were sequenced from one sample in a study of T cells after yellow fever vaccination. TCRdb re-derived calls from the 5' RACE reads in MiXCR, one entry per CDR3 protein. The sample contains fewer than 85,000 distinct CDR3 sequences, 7.7% of which appear only once. Material: CD8+ T cells sorted from PBMCs, obtained on the day of the yellow fever booster vaccination. The receptors stem from a man aged 30-40 years who received the YFV17D yellow fever vaccine.

The chain employs TRBV10-3 and TRBJ2-2; unclear D gene. Germline CDR1 and CDR2: ENHRY and SYGVKD. This CDR3 contains 10 residues. Trimming shortened V by 10 bases and J by 7 bases, and 7 bases separated the two germline ends. CDR3 DNA sequence: TGTGCCACTGGGAACGGGGAGCTGTTTTTT. Its translation: CATGNGELFF.

At least ten counts were recorded for this clonotype. The DNA for the CDR3 is TGCAGTGCTAGGGGGCTATGGACCTACGAGCAGTACTTC. As protein: CSARGLWTYEQYF. The V gene is TRBV20-1, the J gene TRBJ2-7, with D possibly TRBD1 on 5 matching bases. Germline CDR1 reads DFQATT; CDR2 reads SNEGSKA (reference sequence). V was pared by 3 bases and J by 2 bases, with 11 bases between. This CDR3 has 13 amino acids.

This clonotype was picked up a small number of times. V gene TRBV27 combines with J gene TRBJ2-1, with 7 bases that match TRBD2. The V gene end was trimmed by 5 bases and the J gene end by 2 bases; junction bases not matched to a gene: 3. The length of the CDR3 is 14 residues. Germline assignment: CDR1 MNHEY and CDR2 SMNVEV (reference sequence). CDR3 nucleotide sequence: TGTGCCAGCAGTAGCGGGATTACCTACAATGAGCAGTTCTTC. Translating gives CASSSGITYNEQFF.